Ten or more counts support the clone carrying this TCR beta chain. Time point specified: blood at routine non-recurrence follow-up after resection. In each case, whole RNA from tumor, nontumor lung or frozen PBMC was sequenced unsorted. TCRdb reanalysed the 5' RACE reads using MiXCR and keeps one entry per CDR3 protein. The table records under 150,000 distinct CDR3 sequences, 12% of them present only once. The data belong to a study of spatial heterogeneity in lung cancer. At the level of the study: The approximately 72 donors had untreated early-stage non-small cell lung cancer.

CDR1 is SGHTA and CDR2 is FQGNSA in the germline V gene. V was pared by 2 bases and J by 0 bases, with 13 bases between. The CDR3 loop spans 16 amino acids. The sample consisted of PBMCs, taken at follow-up. The TCR sequence derives from a male donor with early-stage non-small cell lung cancer. The chain is built from TRBV7-2 and TRBJ1-2; D is possibly TRBD1 (5 bases). CDR3 bases: TGTGCCAGCAGCTTATCCATGACAGCCTCTAACTATGGCTACACCTTC. It translates to CASSLSMTASNYGYTF.